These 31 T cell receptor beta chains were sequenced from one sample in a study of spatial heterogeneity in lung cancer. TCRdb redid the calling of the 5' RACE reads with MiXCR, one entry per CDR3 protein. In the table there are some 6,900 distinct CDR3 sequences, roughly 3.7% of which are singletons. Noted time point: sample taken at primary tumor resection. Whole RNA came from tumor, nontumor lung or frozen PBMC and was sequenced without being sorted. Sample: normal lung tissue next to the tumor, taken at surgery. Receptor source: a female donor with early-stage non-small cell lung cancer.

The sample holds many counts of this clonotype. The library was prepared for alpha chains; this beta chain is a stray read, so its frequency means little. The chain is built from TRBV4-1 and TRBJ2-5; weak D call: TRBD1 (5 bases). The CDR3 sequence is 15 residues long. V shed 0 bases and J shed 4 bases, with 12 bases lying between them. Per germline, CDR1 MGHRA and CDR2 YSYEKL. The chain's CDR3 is CASSQEGARRETQYF. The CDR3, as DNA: TGCGCCAGCAGCCAAGAAGGGGCTAGACGAGAGACCCAGTACTTC.

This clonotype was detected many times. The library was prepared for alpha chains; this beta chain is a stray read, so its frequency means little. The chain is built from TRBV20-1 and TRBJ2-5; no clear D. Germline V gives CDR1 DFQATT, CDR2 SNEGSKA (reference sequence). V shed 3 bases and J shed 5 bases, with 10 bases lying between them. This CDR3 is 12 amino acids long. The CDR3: CSARPQAETQYF. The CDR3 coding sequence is TGCAGTGCTAGGCCGCAGGCGGAGACCCAGTACTTC.

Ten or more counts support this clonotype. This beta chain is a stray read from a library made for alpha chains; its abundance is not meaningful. The CDR3 sequence: CSASRAGGPLNEQFF. CDR3 nucleotides: TGCAGTGCTAGCAGGGCGGGGGGGCCCCTCAATGAGCAGTTCTTC. V usage is TRBV20-1 and J usage is TRBJ2-1; TRBD2 aligns across 9 bases. V lost 3 bases to trimming and J lost 6 bases; unmatched junction nucleotides: 9. CDR3 length: 15 residues. Germline V gene data show CDR1 as DFQATT and CDR2 as SNEGSKA (reference sequence).

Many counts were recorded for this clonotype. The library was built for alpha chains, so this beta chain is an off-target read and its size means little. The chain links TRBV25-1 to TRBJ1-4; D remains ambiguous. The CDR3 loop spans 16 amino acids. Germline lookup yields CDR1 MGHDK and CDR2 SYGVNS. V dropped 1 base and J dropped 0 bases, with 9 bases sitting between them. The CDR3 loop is CASSESGFPTNEKLFF. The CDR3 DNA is TGTGCCAGCAGTGAATCCGGGTTTCCAACTAATGAAAAACTGTTTTTT.

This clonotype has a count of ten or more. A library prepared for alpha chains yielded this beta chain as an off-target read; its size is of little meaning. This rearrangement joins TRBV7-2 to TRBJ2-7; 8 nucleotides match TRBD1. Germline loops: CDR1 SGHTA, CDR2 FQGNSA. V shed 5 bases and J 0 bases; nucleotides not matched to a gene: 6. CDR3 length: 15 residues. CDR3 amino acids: CASSVRDRSSYEQYF. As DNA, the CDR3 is TGTGCCAGCAGCGTACGGGACAGGAGCTCCTACGAGCAGTACTTC.

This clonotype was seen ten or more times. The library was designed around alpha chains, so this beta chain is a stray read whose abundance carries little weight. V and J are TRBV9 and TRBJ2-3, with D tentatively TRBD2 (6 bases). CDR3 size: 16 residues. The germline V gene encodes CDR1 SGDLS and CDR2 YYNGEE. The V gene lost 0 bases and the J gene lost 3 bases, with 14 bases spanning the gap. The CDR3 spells CASSVGGAGLTDTQYF. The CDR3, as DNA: TGTGCCAGCAGCGTAGGAGGGGCGGGGTTAACAGATACGCAGTATTTT.

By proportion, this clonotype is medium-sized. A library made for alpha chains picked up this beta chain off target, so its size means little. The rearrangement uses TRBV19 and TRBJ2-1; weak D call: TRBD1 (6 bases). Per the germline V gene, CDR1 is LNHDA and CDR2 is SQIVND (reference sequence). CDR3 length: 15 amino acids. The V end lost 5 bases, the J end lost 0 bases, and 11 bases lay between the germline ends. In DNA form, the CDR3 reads TGTGCCAGTAGTCCACAGGGTTTCTCCTACAATGAGCAGTTCTTC. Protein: CASSPQGFSYNEQFF.

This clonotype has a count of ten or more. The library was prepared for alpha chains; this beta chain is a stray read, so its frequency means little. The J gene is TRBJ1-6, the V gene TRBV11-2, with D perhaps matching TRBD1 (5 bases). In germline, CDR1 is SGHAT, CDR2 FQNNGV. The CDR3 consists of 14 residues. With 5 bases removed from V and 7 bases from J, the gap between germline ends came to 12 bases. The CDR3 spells CASSIRDENSPLHF. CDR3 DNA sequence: TGTGCCAGCAGCATCCGGGACGAGAATTCACCCCTCCACTTT. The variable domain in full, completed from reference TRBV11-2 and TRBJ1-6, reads EAGVAQSPRYKIIEKRQSVAFWCNPISGHATLYWYQQILGQGPKLLIQFQNNGVVDDSQLPKDRFSAERLKGVDSTLKIQPAKLEDSAVYLCASSIRDENSPLHFGNGTRLTVT.

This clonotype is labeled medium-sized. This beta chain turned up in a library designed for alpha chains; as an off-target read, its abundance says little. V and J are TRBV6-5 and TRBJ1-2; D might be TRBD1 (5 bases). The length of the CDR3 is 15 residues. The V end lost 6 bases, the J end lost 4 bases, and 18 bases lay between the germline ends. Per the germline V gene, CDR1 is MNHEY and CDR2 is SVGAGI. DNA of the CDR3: TGTGCCAGCAGGGATTCCGGGACGGACCTCTATGGCTACACCTTC. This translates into CASRDSGTDLYGYTF.

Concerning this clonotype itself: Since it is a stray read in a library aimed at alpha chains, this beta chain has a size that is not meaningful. CDR3 region: CASSRSGANVLTF. The CDR3 bases are TGTGCCAGTAGTCGCTCTGGGGCCAACGTCCTGACTTTC. The chain joins TRBV19 to TRBJ2-6, with no clear D. V was pared by 5 bases and J by 0 bases, with 2 bases between. Germline values: CDR1 LNHDA, CDR2 SQIVND (reference sequence). This CDR3 spans 13 amino acids. The complete variable domain, with remaining parts taken from reference TRBV19 and TRBJ2-6, reads DGGITQSPKYLFRKEGQNVTLSCEQNLNHDAMYWYRQDPGQGLRLIYYSQIVNDFQKGDIAEGYSVSREKKESFPLTVTSAQKNPTAFYLCASSRSGANVLTFGAGSRLTVL.

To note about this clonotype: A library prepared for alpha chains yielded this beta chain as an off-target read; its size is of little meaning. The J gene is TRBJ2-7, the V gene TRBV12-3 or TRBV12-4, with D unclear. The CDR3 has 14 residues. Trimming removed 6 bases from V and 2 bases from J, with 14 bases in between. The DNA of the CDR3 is TGTGCCAGCAGCTATAACCCGACAACCTACGAGCAGTACTTC. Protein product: CASSYNPTTYEQYF.

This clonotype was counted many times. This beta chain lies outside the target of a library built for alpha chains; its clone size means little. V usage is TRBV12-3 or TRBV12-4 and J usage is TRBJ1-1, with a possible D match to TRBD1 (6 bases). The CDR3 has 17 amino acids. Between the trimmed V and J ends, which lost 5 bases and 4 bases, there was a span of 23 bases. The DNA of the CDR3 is TGTGCCAGCAGTCCACTTCAGGGGTCATGGGTGGGCACTGAAGCTTTCTTT. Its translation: CASSPLQGSWVGTEAFF.

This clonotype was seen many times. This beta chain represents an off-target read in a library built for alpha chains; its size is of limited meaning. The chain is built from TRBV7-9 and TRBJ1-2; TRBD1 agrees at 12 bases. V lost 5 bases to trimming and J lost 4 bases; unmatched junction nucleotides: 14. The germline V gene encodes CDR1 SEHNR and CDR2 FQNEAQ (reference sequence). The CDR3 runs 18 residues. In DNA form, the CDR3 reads TGTGCCAGCAGCCCGGGGACAGGGGGCTCCGTAAACCGCTATGGCTACACCTTC. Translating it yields CASSPGTGGSVNRYGYTF.

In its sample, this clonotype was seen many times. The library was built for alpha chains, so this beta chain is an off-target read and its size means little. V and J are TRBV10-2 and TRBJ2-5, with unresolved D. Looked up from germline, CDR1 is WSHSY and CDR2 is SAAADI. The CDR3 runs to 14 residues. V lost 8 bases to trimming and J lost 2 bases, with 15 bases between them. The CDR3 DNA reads TGCGCCAGCTTCCAGACTCTTACGCAAGAGACCCAGTACTTC. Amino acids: CASFQTLTQETQYF.

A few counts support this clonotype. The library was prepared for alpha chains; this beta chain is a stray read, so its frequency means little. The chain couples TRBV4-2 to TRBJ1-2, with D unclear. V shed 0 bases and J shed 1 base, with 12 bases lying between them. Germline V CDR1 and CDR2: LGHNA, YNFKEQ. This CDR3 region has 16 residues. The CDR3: CASSQDVSGSNYGYTF. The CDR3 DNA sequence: TGTGCCAGCAGCCAAGATGTTTCAGGCAGTAACTATGGCTACACCTTC.

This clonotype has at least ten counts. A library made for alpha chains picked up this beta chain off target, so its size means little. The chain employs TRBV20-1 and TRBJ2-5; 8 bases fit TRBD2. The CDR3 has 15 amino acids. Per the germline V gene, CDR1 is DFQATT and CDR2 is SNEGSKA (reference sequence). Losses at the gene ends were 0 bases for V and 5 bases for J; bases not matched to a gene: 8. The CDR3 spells CSARDKSSGSETQYF. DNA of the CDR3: TGCAGTGCTAGAGATAAGTCTAGCGGGTCGGAGACCCAGTACTTC.

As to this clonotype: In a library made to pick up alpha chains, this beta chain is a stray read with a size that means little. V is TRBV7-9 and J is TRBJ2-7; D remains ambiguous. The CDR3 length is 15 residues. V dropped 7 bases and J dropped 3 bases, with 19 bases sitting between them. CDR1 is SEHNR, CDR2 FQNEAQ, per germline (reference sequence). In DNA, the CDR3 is TGTGCCAGCACCCCCAAAATGGGCACGGGCTACGAGCAGTACTTC. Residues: CASTPKMGTGYEQYF. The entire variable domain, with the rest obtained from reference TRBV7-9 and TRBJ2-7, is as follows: DTGVSQNPRHKITKRGQNVTFRCDPISEHNRLYWYRQTLGQGPEFLTYFQNEAQLEKSRLLSDRFSAERPKGSFSTLEIQRTEQGDSAMYLCASTPKMGTGYEQYFGPGTRLTVT.

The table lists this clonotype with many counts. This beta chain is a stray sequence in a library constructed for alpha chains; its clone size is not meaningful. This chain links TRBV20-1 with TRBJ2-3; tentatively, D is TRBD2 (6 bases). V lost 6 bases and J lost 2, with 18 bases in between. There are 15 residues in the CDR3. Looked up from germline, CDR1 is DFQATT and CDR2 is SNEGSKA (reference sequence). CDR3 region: CSAGEDILDTDTQYF. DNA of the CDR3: TGCAGTGCCGGGGAGGACATTCTAGACACAGATACGCAGTATTTT.

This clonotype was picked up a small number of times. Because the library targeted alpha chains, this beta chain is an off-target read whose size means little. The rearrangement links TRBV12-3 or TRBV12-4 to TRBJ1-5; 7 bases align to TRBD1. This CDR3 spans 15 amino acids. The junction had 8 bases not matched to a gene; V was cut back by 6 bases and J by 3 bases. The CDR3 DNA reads TGTGCCAGCAGCCGCCGACAGGGCTTCAATCAGCCCCAGCATTTT. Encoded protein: CASSRRQGFNQPQHF.

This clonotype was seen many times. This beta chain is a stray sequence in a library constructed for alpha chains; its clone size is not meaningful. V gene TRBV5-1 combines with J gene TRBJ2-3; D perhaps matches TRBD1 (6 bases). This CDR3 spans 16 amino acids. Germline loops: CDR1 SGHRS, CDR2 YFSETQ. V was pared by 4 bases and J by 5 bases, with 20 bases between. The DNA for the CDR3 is TGCGCCAGCAGCAAGAATACCAGGGGCGCGGAAGATACGCAGTATTTT. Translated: CASSKNTRGAEDTQYF.

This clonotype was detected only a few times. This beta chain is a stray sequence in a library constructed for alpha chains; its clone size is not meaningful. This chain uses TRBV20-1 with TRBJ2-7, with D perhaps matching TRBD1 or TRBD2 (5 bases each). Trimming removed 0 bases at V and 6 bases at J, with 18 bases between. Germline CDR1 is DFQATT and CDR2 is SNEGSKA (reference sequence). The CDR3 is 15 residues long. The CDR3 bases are TGCAGTGCTAGAGATGAGACCCGGGGCCGGGGCGAGCAGTACTTC. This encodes CSARDETRGRGEQYF.

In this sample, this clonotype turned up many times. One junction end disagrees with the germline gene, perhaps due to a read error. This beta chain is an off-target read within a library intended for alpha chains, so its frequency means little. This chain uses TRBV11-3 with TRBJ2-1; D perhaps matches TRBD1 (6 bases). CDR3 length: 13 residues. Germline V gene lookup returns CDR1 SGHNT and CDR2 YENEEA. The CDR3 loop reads CASSLEQGTEQSF. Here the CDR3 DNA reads TGTGCCAGCAGCTTAGAACAGGGTACTGAGCAGTCCTTC.

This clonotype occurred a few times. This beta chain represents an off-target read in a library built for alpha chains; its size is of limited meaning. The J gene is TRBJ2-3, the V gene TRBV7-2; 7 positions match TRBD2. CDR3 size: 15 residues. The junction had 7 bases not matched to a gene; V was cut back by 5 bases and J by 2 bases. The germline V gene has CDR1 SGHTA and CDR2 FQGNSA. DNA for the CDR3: TGTGCCAGCAGCGTGAGCGGGGCTAACACAGATACGCAGTATTTT. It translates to CASSVSGANTDTQYF.

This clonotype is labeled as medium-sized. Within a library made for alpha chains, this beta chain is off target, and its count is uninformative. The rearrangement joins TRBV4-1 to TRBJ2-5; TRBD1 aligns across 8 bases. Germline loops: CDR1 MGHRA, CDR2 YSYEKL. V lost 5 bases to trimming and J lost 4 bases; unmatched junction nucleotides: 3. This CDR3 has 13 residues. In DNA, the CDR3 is TGCGCCAGCAGCGACAGGGGTTCAGAGACCCAGTACTTC. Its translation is CASSDRGSETQYF.

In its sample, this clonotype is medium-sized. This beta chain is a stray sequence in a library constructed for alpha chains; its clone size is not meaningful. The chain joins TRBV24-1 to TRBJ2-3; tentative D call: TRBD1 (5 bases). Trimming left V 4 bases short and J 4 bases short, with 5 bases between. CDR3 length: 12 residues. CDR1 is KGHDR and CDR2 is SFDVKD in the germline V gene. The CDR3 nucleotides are TGTGCCACCAGTGAAGGGGCAGATACGCAGTATTTT. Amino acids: CATSEGADTQYF.

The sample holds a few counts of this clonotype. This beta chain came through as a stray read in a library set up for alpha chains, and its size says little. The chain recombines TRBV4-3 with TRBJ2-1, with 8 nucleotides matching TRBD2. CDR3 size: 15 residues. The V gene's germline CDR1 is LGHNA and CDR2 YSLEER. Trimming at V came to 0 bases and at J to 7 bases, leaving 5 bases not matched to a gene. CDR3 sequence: CASSQEGGGTNEQFF. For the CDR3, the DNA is TGCGCCAGCAGCCAAGAAGGCGGGGGGACGAATGAGCAGTTCTTC.

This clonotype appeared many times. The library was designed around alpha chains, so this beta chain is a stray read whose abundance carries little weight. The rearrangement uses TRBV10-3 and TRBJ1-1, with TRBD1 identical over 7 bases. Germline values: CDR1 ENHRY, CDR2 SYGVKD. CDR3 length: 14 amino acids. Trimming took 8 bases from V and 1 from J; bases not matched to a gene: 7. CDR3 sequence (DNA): TGTGCCATCGGCTCAGGGGGGGAGAACACTGAAGCTTTCTTT. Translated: CAIGSGGENTEAFF.

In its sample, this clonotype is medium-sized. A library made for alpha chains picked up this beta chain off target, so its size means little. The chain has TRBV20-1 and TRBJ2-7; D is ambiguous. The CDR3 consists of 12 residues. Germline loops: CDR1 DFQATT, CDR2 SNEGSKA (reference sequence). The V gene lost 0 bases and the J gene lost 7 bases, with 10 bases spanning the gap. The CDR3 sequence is CSARDRNVEQYF. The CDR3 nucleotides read TGCAGTGCTAGAGATCGGAACGTTGAGCAGTACTTC.

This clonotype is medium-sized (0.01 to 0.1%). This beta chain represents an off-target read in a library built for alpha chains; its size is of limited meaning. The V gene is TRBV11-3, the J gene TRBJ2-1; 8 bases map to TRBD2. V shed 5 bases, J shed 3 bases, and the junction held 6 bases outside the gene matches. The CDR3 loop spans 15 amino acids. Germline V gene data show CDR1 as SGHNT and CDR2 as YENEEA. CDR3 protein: CASSPGGHIYNEQFF. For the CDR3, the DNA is TGTGCCAGCAGCCCGGGGGGGCATATCTACAATGAGCAGTTCTTC.

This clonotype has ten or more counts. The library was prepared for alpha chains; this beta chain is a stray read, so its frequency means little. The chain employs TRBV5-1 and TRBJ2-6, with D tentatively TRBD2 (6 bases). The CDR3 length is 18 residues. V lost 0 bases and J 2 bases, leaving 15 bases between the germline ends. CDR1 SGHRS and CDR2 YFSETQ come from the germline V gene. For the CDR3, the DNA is TGCGCCAGCAGCTTGGTGCGGGGAACGGGGACTGGGGCCAACGTCCTGACTTTC. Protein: CASSLVRGTGTGANVLTF.

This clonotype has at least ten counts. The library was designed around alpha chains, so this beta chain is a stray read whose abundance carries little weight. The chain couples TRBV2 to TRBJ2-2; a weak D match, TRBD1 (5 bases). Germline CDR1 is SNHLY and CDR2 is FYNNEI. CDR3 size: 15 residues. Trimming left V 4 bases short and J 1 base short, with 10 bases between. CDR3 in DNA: TGTGCCAGCAGTGTGCAGGGCGGGAACACCGGGGAGCTGTTTTTT. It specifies CASSVQGGNTGELFF.